This paragraph covers one T cell receptor beta chain sequence. Methods used by the authors: Counts of nucleated cells, estimated from reference gene primer amplification, were obtained. TCRdb's table, derived via immunoSEQ multiplex PCR, lists solely in-frame clones and lacks some. V and J calls and clone size are those listed in that table; D and trimming were worked out from the DNA. The table records 210,000 or so clones, 84% of them present only once. This record comes from a study of blood T cell repertoires in COVID-19. Study context: Some COVID-19 samples were acute and others convalescent; all came from the United States, Italy and Spain. PBMCs, B-cell-depleted T cells, or T cells were the source of the cDNA or gDNA that made up the material.

Trimming left V 0 bases short and J 5 bases short, with 8 bases between. Germline V lookup: CDR1 SGHRS, CDR2 YFSETQ. This CDR3 region has 13 residues. This clonotype originated in a woman in her seventies with active or convalescent COVID-19. The sequenced sample was peripheral blood. The rearrangement uses TRBV5-1 and TRBJ2-5, with D unresolved. CDR3 loop: CASSLDSWETQYF. The DNA for the CDR3 is TGCGCCAGCAGCTTGGACAGTTGGGAGACCCAGTACTTC.